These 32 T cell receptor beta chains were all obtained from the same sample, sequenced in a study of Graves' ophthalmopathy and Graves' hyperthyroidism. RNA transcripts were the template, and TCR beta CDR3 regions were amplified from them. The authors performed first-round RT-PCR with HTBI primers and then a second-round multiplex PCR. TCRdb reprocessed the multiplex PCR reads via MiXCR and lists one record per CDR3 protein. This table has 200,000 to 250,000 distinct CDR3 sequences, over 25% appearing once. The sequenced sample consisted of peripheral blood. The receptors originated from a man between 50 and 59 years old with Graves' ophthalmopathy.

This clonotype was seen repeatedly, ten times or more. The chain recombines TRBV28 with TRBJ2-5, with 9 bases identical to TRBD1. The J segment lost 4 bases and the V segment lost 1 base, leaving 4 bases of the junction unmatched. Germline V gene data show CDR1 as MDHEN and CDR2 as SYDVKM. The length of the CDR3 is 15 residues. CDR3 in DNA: TGTGCCAGCAGTTTATCGGGACAGGGAGGAGAGACCCAGTACTTC. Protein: CASSLSGQGGETQYF.

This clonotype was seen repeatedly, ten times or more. The CDR3 DNA reads TGTGCCAGTAATGGACAGCCGAACACTGAAGCTTTCTTT. Translating it yields CASNGQPNTEAFF. The rearrangement uses TRBV28 and TRBJ1-1; D might be TRBD1 (6 bases). This CDR3 has 13 amino acids. Germline CDR1 is MDHEN and CDR2 is SYDVKM. Trimming removed 9 bases at V and 1 base at J, with 12 bases between.

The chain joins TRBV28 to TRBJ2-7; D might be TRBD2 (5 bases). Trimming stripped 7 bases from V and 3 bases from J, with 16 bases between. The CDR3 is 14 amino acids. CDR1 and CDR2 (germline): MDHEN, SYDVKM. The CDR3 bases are TGTGCCAGCACCCTAGCTAGTAAGGACTACGAGCAGTACTTC. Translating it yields CASTLASKDYEQYF.

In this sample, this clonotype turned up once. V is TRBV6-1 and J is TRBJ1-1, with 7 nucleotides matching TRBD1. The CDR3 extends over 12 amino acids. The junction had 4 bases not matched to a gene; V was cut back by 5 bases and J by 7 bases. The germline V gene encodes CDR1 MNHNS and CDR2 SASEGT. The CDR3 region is CASSRTGREAFF. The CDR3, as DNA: TGTGCCAGCAGTCGGACAGGTCGTGAAGCTTTCTTT.

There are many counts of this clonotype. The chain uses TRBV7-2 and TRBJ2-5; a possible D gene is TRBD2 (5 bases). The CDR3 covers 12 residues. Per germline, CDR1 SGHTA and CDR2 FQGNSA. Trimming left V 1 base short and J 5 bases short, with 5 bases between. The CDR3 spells CASSLVAETQYF. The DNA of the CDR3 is TGTGCCAGCAGCTTAGTAGCGGAGACCCAGTACTTC.

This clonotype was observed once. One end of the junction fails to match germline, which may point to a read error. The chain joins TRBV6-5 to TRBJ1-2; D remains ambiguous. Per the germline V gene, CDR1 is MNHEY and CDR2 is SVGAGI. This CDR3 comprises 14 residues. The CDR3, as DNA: TGTGCCAGCAGTAACTCAGGAAACTGGGATGGCTACACCTTC. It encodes CASSNSGNWDGYTF.

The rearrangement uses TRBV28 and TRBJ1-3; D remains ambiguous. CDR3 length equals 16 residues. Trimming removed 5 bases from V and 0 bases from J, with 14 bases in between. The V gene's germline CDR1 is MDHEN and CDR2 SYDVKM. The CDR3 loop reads CASSVPSGYSGNTIYF. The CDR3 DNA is TGTGCCAGCAGTGTACCTTCCGGCTACTCTGGAAACACCATATATTTT.

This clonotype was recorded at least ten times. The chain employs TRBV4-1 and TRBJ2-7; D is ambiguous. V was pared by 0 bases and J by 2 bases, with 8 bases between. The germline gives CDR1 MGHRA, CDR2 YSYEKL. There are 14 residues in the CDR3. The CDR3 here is CASSQEALAYEQYF. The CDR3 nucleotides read TGCGCCAGCAGCCAAGAGGCCCTAGCCTACGAGCAGTACTTC.

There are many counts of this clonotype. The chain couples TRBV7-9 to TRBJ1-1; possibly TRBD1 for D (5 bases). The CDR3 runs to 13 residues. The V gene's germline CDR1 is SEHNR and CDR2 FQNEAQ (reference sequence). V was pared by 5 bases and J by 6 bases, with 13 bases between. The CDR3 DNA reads TGTGCCAGCAGCCTCACTCTAGGGGCTGAAGCTTTCTTT. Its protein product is CASSLTLGAEAFF.

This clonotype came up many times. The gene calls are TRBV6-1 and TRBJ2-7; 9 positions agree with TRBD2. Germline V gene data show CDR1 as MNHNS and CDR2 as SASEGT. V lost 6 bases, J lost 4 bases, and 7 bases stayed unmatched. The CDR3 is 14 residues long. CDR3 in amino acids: CASRNSGSRYEQYF. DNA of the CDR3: TGTGCCAGCAGGAATAGCGGGAGCCGATACGAGCAGTACTTC.

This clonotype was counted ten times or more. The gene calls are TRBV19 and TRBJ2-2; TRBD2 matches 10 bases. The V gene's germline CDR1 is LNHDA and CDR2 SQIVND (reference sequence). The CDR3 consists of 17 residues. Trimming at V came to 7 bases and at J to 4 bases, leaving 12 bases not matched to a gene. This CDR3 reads CASIQGGLALSTGELFF. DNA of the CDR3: TGTGCCAGTATACAGGGGGGACTAGCGCTCTCCACCGGGGAGCTGTTTTTT.

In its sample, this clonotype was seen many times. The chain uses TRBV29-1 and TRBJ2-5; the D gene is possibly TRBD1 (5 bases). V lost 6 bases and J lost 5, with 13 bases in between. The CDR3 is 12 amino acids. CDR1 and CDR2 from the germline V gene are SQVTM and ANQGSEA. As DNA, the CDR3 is TGCAGCGTCCAGACAGCCTTCGAGACCCAGTACTTC. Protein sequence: CSVQTAFETQYF.

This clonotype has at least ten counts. CDR3 bases: TGTGCCAGCAGCGTAGGACGGGCGGGAACTATCCAAGAGACCCAGTACTTC. This sequence encodes CASSVGRAGTIQETQYF. The chain is built from TRBV9 and TRBJ2-5; the D gene is possibly TRBD2 (6 bases). Trimming took off 0 bases at V and 1 base at J, with 16 bases between the two ends. Germline CDR1 reads SGDLS; CDR2 reads YYNGEE. CDR3 length: 17 residues.

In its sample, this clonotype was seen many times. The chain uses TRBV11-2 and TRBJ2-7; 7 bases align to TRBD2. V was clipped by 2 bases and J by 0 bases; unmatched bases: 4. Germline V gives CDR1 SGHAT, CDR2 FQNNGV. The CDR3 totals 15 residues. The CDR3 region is CASSLNSGFSYEQYF. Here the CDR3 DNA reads TGTGCCAGCAGCTTAAATAGCGGGTTCTCCTACGAGCAGTACTTC.

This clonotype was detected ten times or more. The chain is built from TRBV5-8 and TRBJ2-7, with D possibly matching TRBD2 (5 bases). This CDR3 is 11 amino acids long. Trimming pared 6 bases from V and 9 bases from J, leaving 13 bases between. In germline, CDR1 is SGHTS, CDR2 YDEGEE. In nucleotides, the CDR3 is TGTGCCAGCATGGGAGTGAGCGGGCAGTACTTC. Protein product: CASMGVSGQYF. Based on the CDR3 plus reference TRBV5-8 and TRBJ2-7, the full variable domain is EAGVTQSPTHLIKTRGQQATLRCSPISGHTSVYWYQQALGLGLQFLLWYDEGEERNRGNFPPRFSGRQFPNYSSELNVNALELEDSALYLCASMGVSGQYFGPGTRLTVT.

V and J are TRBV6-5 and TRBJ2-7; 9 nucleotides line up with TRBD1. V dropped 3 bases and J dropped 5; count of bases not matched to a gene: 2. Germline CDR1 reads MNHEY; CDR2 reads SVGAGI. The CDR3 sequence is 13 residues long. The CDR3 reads CASSYRDRDEQYF. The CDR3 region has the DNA TGTGCCAGCAGTTATCGGGACAGGGACGAGCAGTACTTC.

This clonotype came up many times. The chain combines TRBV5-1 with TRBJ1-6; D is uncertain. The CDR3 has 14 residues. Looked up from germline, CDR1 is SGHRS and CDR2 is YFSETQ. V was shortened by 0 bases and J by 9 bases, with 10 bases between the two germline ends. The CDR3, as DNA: TGCGCCAGCAGCTTGGTCCCGATGGGTTCACCCCTCCACTTT. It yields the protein CASSLVPMGSPLHF.

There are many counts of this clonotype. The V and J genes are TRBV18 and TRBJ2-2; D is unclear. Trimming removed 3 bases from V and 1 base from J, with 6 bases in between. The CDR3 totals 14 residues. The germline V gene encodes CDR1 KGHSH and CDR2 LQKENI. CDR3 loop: CASSPPMNTGELFF. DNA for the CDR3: TGTGCCAGCTCACCCCCCATGAACACCGGGGAGCTGTTTTTT.

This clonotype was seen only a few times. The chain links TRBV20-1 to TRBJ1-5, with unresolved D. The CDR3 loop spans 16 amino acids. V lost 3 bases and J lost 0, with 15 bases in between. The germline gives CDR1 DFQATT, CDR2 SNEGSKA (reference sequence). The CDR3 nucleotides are TGCAGTGCTAGGGCCAGCCTAGGGTATAGCAATCAGCCCCAGCATTTT. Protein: CSARASLGYSNQPQHF.

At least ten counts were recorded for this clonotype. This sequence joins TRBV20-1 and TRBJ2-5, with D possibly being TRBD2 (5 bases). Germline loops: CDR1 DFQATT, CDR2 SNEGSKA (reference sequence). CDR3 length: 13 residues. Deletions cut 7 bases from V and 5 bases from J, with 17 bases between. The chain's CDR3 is CSGMAGARETQYF. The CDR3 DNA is TGCAGTGGAATGGCGGGCGCGCGGGAGACCCAGTACTTC.

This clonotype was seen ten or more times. The CDR3 nucleotides read TGTGCCAGCAGTATAAACTACGAGCAGTACTTC. Amino acid sequence: CASSINYEQYF. The rearrangement joins TRBV12-3 or TRBV12-4 to TRBJ2-7, with D hard to call. The CDR3 extends over 11 amino acids. Trimming removed 5 bases from V and 3 bases from J, with 5 bases in between.

The chain's CDR3 is CSAPGGWSYEQYF. CDR3 nucleotide sequence: TGCAGTGCCCCCGGGGGTTGGTCCTACGAGCAGTACTTC. This chain connects TRBV20-1 to TRBJ2-7, with D perhaps TRBD2 (6 bases). V was trimmed by 6 bases and J by 1 base, leaving 13 bases between them. Germline V gene sequence: CDR1 DFQATT, CDR2 SNEGSKA (reference sequence). CDR3 length equals 13 residues.

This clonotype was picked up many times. The CDR3 sequence: CASGLLRDYEQYF. The CDR3 bases are TGCGCCAGCGGTCTCCTACGTGACTACGAGCAGTACTTC. V is TRBV5-1 and J is TRBJ2-7; the D is unclear. Trimming left V 7 bases short and J 3 bases short, with 14 bases between. Germline-derived CDR1 and CDR2 are SGHRS and YFSETQ. The CDR3 is 13 residues long.

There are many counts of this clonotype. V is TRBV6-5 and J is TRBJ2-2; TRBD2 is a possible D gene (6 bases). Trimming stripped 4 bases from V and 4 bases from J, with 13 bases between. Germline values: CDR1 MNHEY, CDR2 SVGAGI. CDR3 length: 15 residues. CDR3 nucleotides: TGTGCCAGCAGTTTGAGGAGGGCTGGCACCGGGGAGCTGTTTTTT. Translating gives CASSLRRAGTGELFF.

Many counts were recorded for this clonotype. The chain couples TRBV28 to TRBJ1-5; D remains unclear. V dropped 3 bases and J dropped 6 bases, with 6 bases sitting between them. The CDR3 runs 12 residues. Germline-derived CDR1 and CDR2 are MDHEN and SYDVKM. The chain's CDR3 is CASSFGVQPQHF. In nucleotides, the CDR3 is TGTGCCAGCAGTTTTGGAGTTCAGCCCCAGCATTTT.

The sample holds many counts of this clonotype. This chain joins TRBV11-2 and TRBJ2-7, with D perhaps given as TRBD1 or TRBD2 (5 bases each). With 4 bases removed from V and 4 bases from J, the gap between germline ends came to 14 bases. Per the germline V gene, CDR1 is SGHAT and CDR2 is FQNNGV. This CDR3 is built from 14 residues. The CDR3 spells CASSSTGPQYEQYF. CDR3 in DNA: TGTGCCAGCAGCTCGACGGGACCGCAATACGAGCAGTACTTC.

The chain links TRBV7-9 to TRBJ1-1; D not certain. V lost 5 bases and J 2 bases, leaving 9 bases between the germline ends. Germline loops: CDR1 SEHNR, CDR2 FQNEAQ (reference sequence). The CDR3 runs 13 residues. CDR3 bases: TGTGCCAGCAGCCGATCTGTCAACACTGAAGCTTTCTTT. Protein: CASSRSVNTEAFF.

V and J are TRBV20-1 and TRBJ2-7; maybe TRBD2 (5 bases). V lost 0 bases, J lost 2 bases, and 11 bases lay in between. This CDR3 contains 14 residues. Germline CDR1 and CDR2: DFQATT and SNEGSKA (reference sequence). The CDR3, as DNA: TGCAGTGCTAGAGATTTGGGAGCAACCTACGAGCAGTACTTC. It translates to CSARDLGATYEQYF.

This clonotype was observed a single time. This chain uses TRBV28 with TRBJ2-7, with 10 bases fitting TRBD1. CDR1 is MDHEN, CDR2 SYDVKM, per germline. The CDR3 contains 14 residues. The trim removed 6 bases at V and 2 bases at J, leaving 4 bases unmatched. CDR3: CASRDRGPPYEQYF. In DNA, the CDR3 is TGTGCCAGCAGAGACAGGGGGCCCCCCTACGAGCAGTACTTC.

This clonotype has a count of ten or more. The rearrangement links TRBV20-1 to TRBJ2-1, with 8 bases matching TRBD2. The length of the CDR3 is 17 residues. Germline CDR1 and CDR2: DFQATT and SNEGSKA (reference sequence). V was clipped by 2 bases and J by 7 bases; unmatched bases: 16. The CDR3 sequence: CSARNIELAAPSNEQFF. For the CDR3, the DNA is TGCAGTGCTAGAAATATCGAACTAGCGGCGCCCTCGAATGAGCAGTTCTTC.

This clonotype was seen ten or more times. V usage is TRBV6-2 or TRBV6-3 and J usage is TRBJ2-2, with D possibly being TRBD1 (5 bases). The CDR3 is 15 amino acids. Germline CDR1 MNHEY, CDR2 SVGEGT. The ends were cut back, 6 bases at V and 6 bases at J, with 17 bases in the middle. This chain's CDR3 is CASSRVFTGAGELFF. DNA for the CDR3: TGTGCCAGCAGCCGGGTTTTTACAGGTGCCGGGGAGCTGTTTTTT.

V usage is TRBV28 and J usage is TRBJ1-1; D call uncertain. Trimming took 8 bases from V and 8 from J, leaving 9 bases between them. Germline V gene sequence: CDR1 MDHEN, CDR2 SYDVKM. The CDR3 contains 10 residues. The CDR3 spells CASGGMEAFF. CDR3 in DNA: TGTGCCAGCGGAGGGATGGAAGCTTTCTTT.